This T cell receptor beta chain was sequenced in a study of T-cell memory formation after mild COVID-19 (dated by TCRdb to about 2021). As for the study more broadly: TCR sequence clusters from the two donors were largely donor specific. Two young, previously healthy adult volunteers, one female and one male, were included in the cohort. Longitudinal TCRalpha and TCRbeta repertoire sequencing tracked T-cell clones expanding and contracting after mild COVID-19 in two donors.

These reads were obtained on an Illumina NovaSeq 6000. TCRalpha and TCRbeta cDNA libraries were built by 5'RACE with constant-segment primers, adding sample barcodes and unique molecular identifiers. RNA was extracted from every sample with Trizol reagent. Library amplification was performed in two PCR steps, and a second sample barcode and Illumina TruSeq adapters were introduced in the second step. Sequencing of libraries was performed on an Illumina NovaSeq with 2 x 150 bp paired-end reads. In the source study's methods: The reads were demultiplexed and collapsed into UMI-guided consensus sequences using migec v1.2.7. With mixcr v2.1.11, UMI consensuses were aligned to TRA and TRB V and J templates and assembled into clonotypes. Expanded or contracted clonotypes were those called significant by both edgeR and NoisET, with noise models trained on biological replicates. edgeR calls used a false discovery rate-adjusted p below 0.01 and a log2 fold-change threshold of 1. As an exploratory analysis of dynamics, max-normalized trajectories of the 1000 most abundant clonotypes were examined by PCA with hierarchical clustering. Separately sequenced CD4+ and CD8+ repertoires were used to assign a CD4 or CD8 phenotype to each responding clone. The raw public data were reprocessed by TCRdb itself: fastp quality trimming at Q25, MiXCR clonotype calling, in-frame beta chains only. CDR3 protein sequences are deduplicated, and each keeps its most common genes and DNA. These V and J calls are TCRdb output, not the study's own analysis. The sample table records around 140,000 distinct CDR3 sequences; approximately 5.7% of these occur just once. The ten largest clones capture roughly 1.9% of the sample.

PBMCs were isolated by Ficoll-Paque density gradient centrifugation. The CDR3, cysteine through phenylalanine, is 13 amino acids long. The retained sequence is limited to the CDR3, 39 bases, with the frame set at the first base. V is pared back by 2 bases and J by 6 bases, with 10 bases lying between the germline termini. The research as a whole found: Only a couple of mild cases were covered in the study, and larger cohorts including severe cases with pre-infection samples were considered necessary. Contracting CD4+ clones appeared mostly in the CM and EM memory subsets, whereas CD8+ clones were enriched in EMRA. Whether the second-wave clones peaking on day 37 were SARS-CoV-2 specific was not confirmed. Clones that contracted from day 15 to 85 showed balanced CD4/CD8 phenotypes, whereas a second wave of clones that expanded from day 15 to 37 leaned towards CD4+. Some responding clones were found in pre-infection memory, which suggests that pre-existing cross-reactive memory T cells took part in the SARS-CoV-2 response.

As regards this clonotype: What antigen it recognizes has not been identified. Base qualities are not provided; no much larger clone lies one nucleotide away.

Sequenced input: PBMCs or a T cell subset sorted from them (not recorded which). The TCR was taken from an adult woman who had mild COVID-19 (a few samples of this study predate the infection). The sample titles of this study are shuffled in the database, so cell type and time point are left out; the donor was told from shared clones. The chain is made from TRBV12-3 or TRBV12-4 and TRBJ1-1, with TRBD1 perhaps the D gene, on 5 matching bases. The encoded CDR3 is CASSLRGRAEAFF. The nucleotide sequence is TGTGCCAGCAGTTTACGGGGGAGGGCTGAAGCTTTCTTT.